The source of this T cell receptor beta chain is a study of blood T cell repertoires in COVID-19. Study overall: Some COVID-19 samples were acute and others convalescent; all came from the United States, Italy and Spain. The analysed material was cDNA or gDNA that came from T cells, B-cell-depleted T cells, or PBMCs.

V shed 6 bases and J 1 base; nucleotides not matched to a gene: 2. The CDR3 runs to 14 residues. Per the germline V gene, CDR1 is SGDLS and CDR2 is YYNGEE. This clone was counted once. In the authors' methods: Reference gene primer amplification yielded estimated nucleated cell counts. Here immunoSEQ multiplex PCR was the method, and the copy in TCRdb shows in-frame clones only, minus some. Clone size and the V and J calls come from that table; the DNA yielded D and trimming. The repertoire holds 55,000 to 85,000 clones, more than 60% seen once, with around 20% in the top ten. The sequenced sample consisted of peripheral blood. The J gene is TRBJ1-3, the V gene TRBV9; TRBD1 agrees at 9 bases. This sequence originates from a man aged 55 to 70 with acute or convalescent COVID-19. This chain's CDR3 is CASTGQGSGNTIYF. The DNA of the CDR3 is TGTGCCAGCACCGGACAGGGGTCTGGAAACACCATATATTTT.